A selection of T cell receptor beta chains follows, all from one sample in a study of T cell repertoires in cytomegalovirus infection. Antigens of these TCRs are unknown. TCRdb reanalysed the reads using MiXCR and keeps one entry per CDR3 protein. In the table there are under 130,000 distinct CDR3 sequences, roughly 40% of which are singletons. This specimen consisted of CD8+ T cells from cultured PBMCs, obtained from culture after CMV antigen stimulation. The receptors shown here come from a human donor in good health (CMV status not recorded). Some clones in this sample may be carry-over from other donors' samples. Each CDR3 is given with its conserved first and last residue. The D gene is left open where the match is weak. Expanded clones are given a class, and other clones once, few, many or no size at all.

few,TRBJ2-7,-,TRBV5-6,CASSSGLHNPYEQYF,TGTGCCAGCAGCTCCGGACTTCATAACCCCTACGAGCAGTACTTC
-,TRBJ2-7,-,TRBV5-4,CASRSLSAGFHEQYF,TGTGCCAGCAGAAGTTTGTCGGCAGGTTTCCACGAGCAGTACTTC
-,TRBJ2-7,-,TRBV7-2,CASSDRETGTYEQYF,TGTGCCAGCAGCGATCGGGAGACAGGAACCTACGAGCAGTACTTC
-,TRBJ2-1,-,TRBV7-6,CASSPRGVNEQFF,TGTGCCAGCAGCCCTCGCGGGGTCAATGAGCAGTTCTTC
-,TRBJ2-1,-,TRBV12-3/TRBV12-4,CASSFLTMYSYNEQFF,TGTGCCAGCAGTTTCTTGACCATGTACTCCTACAATGAGCAGTTCTTC
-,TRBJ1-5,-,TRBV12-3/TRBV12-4,CASSATGQGQPQHF,TGTGCCAGCAGTGCTACAGGGCAGGGTCAGCCCCAGCATTTT
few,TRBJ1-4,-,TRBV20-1,CSARVPLREKLFF,TGCAGTGCTAGAGTCCCTTTAAGGGAAAAACTGTTTTTT
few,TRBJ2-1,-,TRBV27,CASSPQWLSYNEQFF,TGTGCCAGCAGCCCTCAGTGGCTTTCCTACAATGAGCAGTTCTTC
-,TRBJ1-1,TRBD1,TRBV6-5,CASSYTLTGLGTEAFF,TGTGCCAGCAGTTACACTCTGACAGGGCTGGGGACTGAAGCTTTCTTT
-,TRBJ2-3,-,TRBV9,CASSVEGGGGHTDTQYF,TGTGCCAGCAGCGTAGAGGGAGGCGGGGGCCACACAGATACGCAGTATTTT
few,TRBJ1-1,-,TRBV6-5,CASRQKGGTNTEAFF,TGTGCCAGCAGGCAAAAAGGAGGGACGAACACTGAAGCTTTCTTT
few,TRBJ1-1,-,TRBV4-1,CASSQDNSMTQMNTEAFF,TGCGCCAGCAGCCAAGATAATTCCATGACGCAGATGAACACTGAAGCTTTCTTT
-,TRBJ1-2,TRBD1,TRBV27,CASSSGQLANYGYTF,TGTGCCAGCAGTTCGGGACAGCTAGCTAACTATGGCTACACCTTC
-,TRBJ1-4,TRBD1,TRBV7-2,CASSLARYRGTNEKLFF,TGTGCCAGCAGCTTAGCACGATACAGGGGAACTAATGAAAAACTGTTTTTT
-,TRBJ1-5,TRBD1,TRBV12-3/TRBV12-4,CASSSTDRANQPQHF,TGTGCCAGCAGTTCGACGGACAGGGCCAATCAGCCCCAGCATTTT
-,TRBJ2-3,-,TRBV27,CASSASRGTDTQYF,TGTGCCAGCAGTGCGTCTAGGGGCACAGATACGCAGTATTTT
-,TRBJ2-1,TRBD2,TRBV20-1,CSARGALRGNEQFF,TGCAGTGCTAGAGGAGCGTTGCGGGGGAATGAGCAGTTCTTC
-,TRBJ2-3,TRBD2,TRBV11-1,CASSLLAGFDTQYF,TGTGCCAGCAGCTTACTAGCGGGGTTCGATACGCAGTATTTT
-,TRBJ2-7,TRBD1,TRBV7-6,CASSSTGALVEQYF,TGTGCCAGCAGCTCGACAGGGGCATTGGTCGAGCAGTACTTC
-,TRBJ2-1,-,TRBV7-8,CASSVTVGHYYNEQFF,TGTGCCAGCAGCGTCACTGTCGGACATTATTACAATGAGCAGTTCTTC
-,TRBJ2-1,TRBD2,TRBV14,CASTTGTSGYNEQFF,TGTGCCAGCACCACCGGGACTAGCGGTTACAATGAGCAGTTCTTC
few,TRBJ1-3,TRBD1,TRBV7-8,CASSSTGGEGNTIYF,TGTGCCAGCAGCTCGACAGGGGGCGAGGGAAACACCATATATTTT
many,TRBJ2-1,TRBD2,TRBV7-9,CASSQGGGGRSYNEQFF,TGTGCCAGCAGCCAAGGTGGCGGGGGAAGGTCCTACAATGAGCAGTTCTTC
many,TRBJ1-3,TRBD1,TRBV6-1,CASSPPDRGLGNTIYF,TGTGCCAGCAGTCCGCCCGACAGGGGGCTAGGAAACACCATATATTTT
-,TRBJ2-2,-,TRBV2,CASRRDGGHTGELFF,TGTGCCAGCAGGCGGGACGGGGGCCACACCGGGGAGCTGTTTTTT
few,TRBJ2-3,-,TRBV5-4,CASSRTTLVDTQYF,TGTGCCAGCAGCCGAACGACCTTGGTGGATACGCAGTATTTT
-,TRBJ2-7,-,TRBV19,CASSSRPGSIYEQYF,TGTGCCAGTAGTTCCCGCCCGGGGTCGATCTACGAGCAGTACTTC
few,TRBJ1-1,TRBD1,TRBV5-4,CASSLGQGALNTEAFF,TGTGCCAGCAGCTTAGGACAGGGGGCCCTGAACACTGAAGCTTTCTTT
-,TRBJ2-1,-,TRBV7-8,CASSWIFGTSGNEQFF,TGTGCCAGCAGCTGGATTTTCGGGACGTCCGGCAATGAGCAGTTCTTC
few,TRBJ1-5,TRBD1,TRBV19,CASRPWGQGTPQHF,TGTGCCAGCCGCCCTTGGGGACAGGGAACGCCCCAGCATTTT
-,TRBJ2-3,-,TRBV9,CASSVGGLTDTQYF,TGTGCCAGCAGCGTCGGGGGCCTTACAGATACGCAGTATTTT
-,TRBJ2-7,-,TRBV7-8,CASSLMGGETYEQYF,TGTGCCAGCAGCTTAATGGGCGGGGAAACCTACGAGCAGTACTTC
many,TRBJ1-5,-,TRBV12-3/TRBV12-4,CASSLSQTQPQHF,TGTGCCAGCAGTTTAAGTCAGACTCAGCCCCAGCATTTT
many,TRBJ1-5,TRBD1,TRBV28,CASSRQGRGQPQHF,TGTGCCAGCTCCAGACAGGGCCGAGGCCAGCCCCAGCATTTT
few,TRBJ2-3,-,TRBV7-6,CASSLVTPYTQYF,TGTGCCAGCAGCTTAGTTACTCCTTATACGCAGTATTTT
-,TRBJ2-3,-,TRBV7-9,CASSFQGRGSTDTQYF,TGTGCCAGCAGCTTTCAGGGAAGGGGAAGCACAGATACGCAGTATTTT
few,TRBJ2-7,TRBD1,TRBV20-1,CSATSGQPYEQYF,TGCAGTGCTACCTCGGGACAGCCCTACGAGCAGTACTTC
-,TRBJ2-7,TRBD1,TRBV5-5,CASSHGTGVYEQYF,TGTGCCAGCAGCCACGGGACAGGGGTCTACGAGCAGTACTTC
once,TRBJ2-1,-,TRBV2,CASSERALYNEQFF,TGTGCCAGCAGTGAAAGGGCTCTGTACAATGAGCAGTTCTTC
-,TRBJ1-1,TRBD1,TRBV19,CASSIGDSLNTEAFF,TGTGCCAGTAGTATAGGGGACAGCTTGAACACTGAAGCTTTCTTT
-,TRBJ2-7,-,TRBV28,CASSLLEGERSSPYEQYF,TGTGCCAGCAGTTTATTAGAGGGGGAGAGGTCCTCTCCGTACGAGCAGTACTTC
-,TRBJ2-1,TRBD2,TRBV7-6,CASSTGLAGGVEQFF,TGTGCCAGCAGCACGGGACTAGCGGGGGGAGTTGAGCAGTTCTTC
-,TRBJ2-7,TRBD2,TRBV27,CATRGSGVEQYF,TGTGCCACCAGGGGTAGCGGGGTCGAGCAGTACTTC
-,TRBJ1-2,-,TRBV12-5,CASGLEGDIGYGYTF,TGTGCTAGTGGTTTGGAAGGGGACATCGGCTATGGCTACACCTTC
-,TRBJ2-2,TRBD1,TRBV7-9,CASIPRQGANTGELFF,TGTGCCAGCATTCCGAGACAGGGCGCGAACACCGGGGAGCTGTTTTTT
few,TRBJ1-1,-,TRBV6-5,CASSYSTPGQGYEAFF,TGTGCCAGCAGTTACTCGACGCCGGGACAAGGCTATGAAGCTTTCTTT
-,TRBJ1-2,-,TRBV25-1,CASSDPGLGYTF,TGTGCCAGCAGTGATCCGGGGCTGGGGTACACCTTC
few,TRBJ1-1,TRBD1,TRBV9,CASSVEGQGARTEAFF,TGTGCCAGCAGCGTAGAGGGACAGGGGGCGCGGACTGAAGCTTTCTTT
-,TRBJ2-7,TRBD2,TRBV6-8,CASSSILAGADYEQYF,TGTGCCAGCAGTTCCATCCTAGCGGGGGCGGACTACGAGCAGTACTTC
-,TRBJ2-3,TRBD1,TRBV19,CASSMGPPQGADTQYF,TGTGCCAGTAGTATGGGGCCCCCACAGGGGGCAGATACGCAGTATTTT
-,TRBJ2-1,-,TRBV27,CASSFLGISSYNEQFF,TGTGCCAGCAGTTTTCTAGGGATTAGCTCCTACAATGAGCAGTTCTTC
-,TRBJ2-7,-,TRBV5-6,CASSLSHPSYEQYF,TGTGCCAGCAGCTTGAGTCACCCCTCCTACGAGCAGTACTTC
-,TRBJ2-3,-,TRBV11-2,CASSLDPGADTQYF,TGTGCCAGCAGCTTAGATCCGGGGGCAGATACGCAGTATTTT
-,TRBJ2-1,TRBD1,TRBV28,CASSQPRQGPYNEQFF,TGTGCCAGCAGTCAACCCCGACAGGGTCCCTACAATGAGCAGTTCTTC
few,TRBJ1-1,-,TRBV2,CASSGGSVEAFF,TGTGCCAGCAGTGGTGGGTCAGTTGAAGCTTTCTTT
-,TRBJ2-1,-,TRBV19,CASSIVGGYNEQFF,TGTGCCAGTAGTATAGTAGGAGGTTACAATGAGCAGTTCTTC
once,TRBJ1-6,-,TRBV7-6,CASSPYNSPLHF,TGTGCCAGCAGCCCTTACAATTCACCCCTCCACTTT
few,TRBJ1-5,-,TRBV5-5,CASSWGGYSNQPQHF,TGTGCCAGCAGCTGGGGGGGGTATAGCAATCAGCCCCAGCATTTT
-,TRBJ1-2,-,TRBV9,CASQGGNYGYTF,TGTGCCAGCCAGGGAGGTAACTATGGCTACACCTTC
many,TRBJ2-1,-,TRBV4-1,CASSQLGTTSYNEQFF,TGCGCCAGCAGCCAATTGGGAACTACCTCCTACAATGAGCAGTTCTTC